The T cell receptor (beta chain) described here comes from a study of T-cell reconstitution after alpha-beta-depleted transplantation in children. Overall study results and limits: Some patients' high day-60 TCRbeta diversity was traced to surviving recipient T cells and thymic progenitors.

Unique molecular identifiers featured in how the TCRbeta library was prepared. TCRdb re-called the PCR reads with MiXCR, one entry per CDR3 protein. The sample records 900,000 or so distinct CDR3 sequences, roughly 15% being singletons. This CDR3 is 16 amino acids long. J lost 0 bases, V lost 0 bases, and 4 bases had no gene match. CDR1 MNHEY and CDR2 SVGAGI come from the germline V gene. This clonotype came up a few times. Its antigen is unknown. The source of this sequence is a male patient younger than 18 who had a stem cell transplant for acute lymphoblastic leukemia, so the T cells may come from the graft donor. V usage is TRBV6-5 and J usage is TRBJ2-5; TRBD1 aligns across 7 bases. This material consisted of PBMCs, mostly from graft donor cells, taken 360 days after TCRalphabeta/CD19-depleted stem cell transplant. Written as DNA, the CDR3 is TGTGCCAGCAGTTACTCAGGGGGACAGCACCAAGAGACCCAGTACTTC. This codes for CASSYSGGQHQETQYF.